This T cell receptor (beta chain) was retrieved from a study of OX40 agonist ivuxolimab in advanced cancers. Context from the whole study: Ivuxolimab was an agonistic, fully human IgG2 monoclonal antibody directed against OX40 (CD134), a costimulatory receptor. Of the approximately 50 dose-escalation patients, hepatocellular carcinoma was present in about 20, melanoma in approximately 15, renal cell carcinoma in 9 and head and neck cancer in 9. Partial responses occurred in three dose-escalation patients, of whom one had hepatocellular carcinoma and two had cutaneous melanoma. Prior anti-PD-1, anti-PD-L1 or anti-CTLA-4 therapy was permitted, and 35% to 40% of dose-escalation patients had received checkpoint inhibitors. Peripheral TCRbeta sequencing aimed to test whether ivuxolimab altered TCR sequence diversity and caused clonal T-cell expansion. Intravenous ivuxolimab was administered to patients every 2 weeks at six dose levels: 0.01, 0.1, 0.3, 1.5, 3 and 10 mg/kg. The paper reports the monotherapy dose-escalation portion (N of about 51 patients) of the phase I ivuxolimab trial. The dose-escalation cohort was about 83% male with a mean age of approximately 60 years, ranging from about 23 to 85. Broad study findings and their caveats: The antigen specificity of the peripheral T cells that underwent clonal expansion was not determined. Partial responders in the 0.1-3.0 mg/kg groups had among the lowest normalized peripheral clonal expansion, especially among CD8+ T cells. At doses of 0.1 to 3.0 mg/kg, clonal expansion of both CD4+ and CD8+ T cells in blood was seen between baseline and week 6. Low levels of normalized T-cell clonal expansion were also seen in some patients who did not respond. After ivuxolimab, CD8+ T cells had more expanded clones than CD4+ T cells on average.

The CDR1 and CDR2 encoded by the germline V gene (reference sequence) are SSHAT and FNYEAQ. The CDR3 holds 13 amino acids from the cysteine to the phenylalanine. Kept here is only the CDR3 DNA, which spans 39 bases and is read in frame from base 1. Patients with a history of autoimmune disease or receiving systemic immunosuppression were excluded from the trial. Peripheral blood for TCR sequencing was drawn from every dose cohort at baseline, at cycle 4 day 1 and at cycle 7 day 1. Samples came from an open-label, multicenter, first-in-human phase I dose-escalation trial of ivuxolimab. Adults with locally advanced or metastatic melanoma, renal cell, hepatocellular, or head and neck squamous cell carcinoma were enrolled in the trial. Before TCR sequencing, CD4+ and CD8+ T cells were separately sorted from peripheral blood. Turning to this clone: Its antigen is still unknown. The junction shows a germline mismatch at one end, possibly a read error.

Genomic DNA was isolated from the sorted cells so that the TCRbeta CDR3 region could be sequenced. TCRbeta CDR3 regions were sequenced using the immunoSEQ Assay. Held by TCRdb, this immuneACCESS table contains in-frame sequences only and omits some clones. Under half of the omission traces to an unresolved V gene where checked; the cause of the rest is unknown. The sample table lists about 48,000 clones, 83% of them with a count of one. Roughly 1.2% of the sample lies in the top ten. Sample: CD4+ or CD8+ T cells sorted from blood, taken in a trial of the OX40 agonist ivuxolimab. The receptor chain draws on TRBV7-7 and TRBJ1-1; a tentative D call is TRBD1 (6 bases match). This receptor was obtained from an adult with an advanced solid tumor such as melanoma, head and neck, liver or kidney cancer. The nucleotides are TGTGCTAGCAGCTTAGCCAGGGGCACTGAAGCTTTCTTT. It translates as CASSLARGTEAFF.